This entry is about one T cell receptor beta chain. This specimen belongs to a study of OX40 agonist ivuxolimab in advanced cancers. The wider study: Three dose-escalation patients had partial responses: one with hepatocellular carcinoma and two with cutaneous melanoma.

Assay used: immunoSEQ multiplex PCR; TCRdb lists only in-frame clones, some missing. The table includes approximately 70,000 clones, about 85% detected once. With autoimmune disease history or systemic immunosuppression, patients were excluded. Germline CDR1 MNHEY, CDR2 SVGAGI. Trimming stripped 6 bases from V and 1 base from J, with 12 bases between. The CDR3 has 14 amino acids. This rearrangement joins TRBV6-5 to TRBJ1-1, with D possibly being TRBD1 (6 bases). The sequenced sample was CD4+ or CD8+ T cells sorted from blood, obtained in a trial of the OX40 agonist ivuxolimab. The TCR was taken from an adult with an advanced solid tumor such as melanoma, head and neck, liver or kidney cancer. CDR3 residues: CASRMDRQNTEAFF. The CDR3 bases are TGTGCCAGCAGGATGGACAGACAGAACACTGAAGCTTTCTTT.